This TCR beta chain is drawn from a study of cytomegalovirus exposure and HLA in healthy donors. Turning to the study itself: A subsequent analysis stated that the 120 or so validation repertoires were run on the same platform as the roughly 670 first-cohort repertoires.

The CDR3 loop spans 17 amino acids. In germline, CDR1 is SGDLS, CDR2 YYNGEE. With 0 bases removed from V and 4 bases from J, the gap between germline ends came to 17 bases. The donors were in the roughly 120-subject validation cohort, distinct from the approximately 700-subject first cohort. Only in-frame clones appear in the TCRdb table, and some are missing; sequencing was by immunoSEQ multiplex PCR. The sample lists 100,000 to 150,000 clones, 75% to 90% occurring once. Turning to this clone: No antigen is known for it.

Whole-study findings and limits: Rarity characterized most TCR sequences, yet some public TCRs appeared in many donors.

The TCR comes from a woman between 18 and 30 years old in good health and CMV-seronegative. What was sequenced was PBMCs. This sequence joins TRBV9 and TRBJ2-1; maybe TRBD2 (7 bases). The chain's CDR3 is CASSVGPGGALYNEQFF. CDR3 DNA: TGTGCCAGCAGCGTAGGGCCGGGGGGCGCGTTATACAATGAGCAGTTCTTC.